This TCR beta chain was captured in a study of blood T cell repertoires in COVID-19. Across the whole study: Whether acute or convalescent, the COVID-19 samples came from the United States, Italy and Spain. Sources were T cells, B-cell-depleted T cells, or PBMCs; the material itself was cDNA or gDNA.

The CDR3 runs 16 residues. The J segment lost 10 bases and the V segment lost 6 bases, leaving 17 bases of the junction unmatched. Germline lookup yields CDR1 SGDLS and CDR2 YYNGEE. Original data processing: Reference gene primer amplification yielded estimated nucleated cell counts. Using immunoSEQ multiplex PCR, the repertoire was profiled, and TCRdb retains in-frame clones only, with some absent. The V and J calls and the clone size are those of that table, but D and trimming were determined from the DNA. Of 150,000 to 200,000 clones listed, 70% to 85% are singletons. This rearrangement joins TRBV9 to TRBJ2-1, with TRBD2 matching 9 bases. The receptor was isolated from a woman aged 80 or over with acute or convalescent COVID-19. Sequencing input: peripheral blood. CDR3 residues: CASNPISGSPRSEQFF. CDR3 sequence (DNA): TGTGCCAGCAACCCAATTAGCGGGAGTCCCCGGTCGGAGCAGTTCTTC.